The 28 T cell receptor beta chains given below trace back to one sample, sequenced in a study of blood T cell repertoires in COVID-19. Clones were read by immunoSEQ multiplex PCR, and TCRdb kept only the in-frame ones, dropping some. The data contain some 70,000 clones, around 86% of them singletons. Sequencing input: peripheral blood. These receptor sequences come from a man aged 50-59 years with active COVID-19.

The V gene is TRBV6-5, the J gene TRBJ2-1; TRBD2 matches at 10 bases. The length of the CDR3 is 15 residues. V lost 4 bases, J lost 2 bases, and 2 bases stayed unmatched. CDR1 is MNHEY and CDR2 is SVGAGI in the germline V gene. The CDR3 nucleotides are TGTGCCAGCAGTTTAGCGGGGGGCCCCTACAATGAGCAGTTCTTC. It yields the protein CASSLAGGPYNEQFF.

The V call is TRBV7-3, the J call TRBJ1-3, with 9 bases aligning to TRBD1. The CDR3 sequence is 15 residues long. J was trimmed by 2 bases and V by 3 bases; bases with no gene match: 2. Per the germline V gene, CDR1 is SGHTA and CDR2 is FQGTGA. The CDR3 is CASSFTGGPGNTIYF. The CDR3 DNA sequence: TGTGCCAGCAGCTTCACAGGGGGCCCTGGAAACACCATATATTTT.

This clone was counted only a few times. V gene TRBV11-2 combines with J gene TRBJ2-1; D not certain. V lost 6 bases and J lost 7, with 13 bases in between. The germline gives CDR1 SGHAT, CDR2 FQNNGV. The CDR3 loop spans 13 amino acids. The CDR3 is CASSLTTRNEQFF. The CDR3 nucleotides are TGTGCCAGCAGTCTCACCACGCGGAATGAGCAGTTCTTC.

The chain employs TRBV5-1 and TRBJ2-3; 12 bases are a match to TRBD1. CDR1 is SGHRS, CDR2 YFSETQ, per germline. The CDR3 totals 16 residues. V lost 4 bases to trimming and J lost 6 bases; unmatched junction nucleotides: 9. The CDR3 spells CASSTAGQGALDTQYF. The DNA of the CDR3 is TGCGCCAGCAGCACGGCGGGACAGGGGGCTTTGGATACGCAGTATTTT.

The V call is TRBV4-1, the J call TRBJ1-5; D gene ambiguous. In germline, CDR1 is MGHRA, CDR2 YSYEKL. Trimming shortened V by 0 bases and J by 7 bases, and 16 bases separated the two germline ends. CDR3 length: 16 amino acids. The CDR3 spells CASSQEEVPFGQPQHF. The CDR3 DNA is TGCGCCAGCAGCCAAGAGGAGGTCCCGTTCGGGCAGCCCCAGCATTTT.

The chain couples TRBV29-1 to TRBJ2-5; 10 bases are shared with TRBD1. V was clipped by 2 bases and J by 2 bases; unmatched bases: 2. Per germline, CDR1 SQVTM and CDR2 ANQGSEA. This CDR3 is built from 14 residues. Here the CDR3 reads CSVERTGGQETQYF. CDR3 in DNA: TGCAGCGTTGAAAGGACAGGGGGACAAGAGACCCAGTACTTC.

V is TRBV28 and J is TRBJ2-1; weak D call: TRBD2 (6 bases). The CDR3 runs to 12 residues. From germline, CDR1 is MDHEN and CDR2 SYDVKM. With 6 bases removed from V and 9 bases from J, the gap between germline ends came to 12 bases. The CDR3 region has the DNA TGTGCCAGCAGATATACTAGCTTTGAGCAGTTCTTC. Translating gives CASRYTSFEQFF.

Details on this clone: The same CDR3 is also encoded by other DNA sequences in this sample. This chain joins TRBV28 and TRBJ2-7; D is undetermined. The ends were cut back, 1 base at V and 2 bases at J, with 3 bases in the middle. The CDR3 is made up of 12 amino acids. Looked up from germline, CDR1 is MDHEN and CDR2 is SYDVKM. The CDR3 DNA reads TGTGCCAGCAGTTTATCGGCCTACGAGCAGTACTTC. It specifies CASSLSAYEQYF.

V and J are TRBV5-1 and TRBJ2-1, with TRBD2 matching over 11 bases. Germline V lookup: CDR1 SGHRS, CDR2 YFSETQ. The ends lost 4 bases at V and 0 bases at J; junction bases unmatched: 6. The CDR3 covers 17 residues. The CDR3 spells CASSPTSGSFSYNEQFF. DNA for the CDR3: TGCGCCAGCAGCCCTACTAGCGGGAGTTTCTCCTACAATGAGCAGTTCTTC.

This sequence joins TRBV6-5 and TRBJ1-2; a weak D match, TRBD1 (5 bases). CDR1 is MNHEY and CDR2 is SVGAGI in the germline V gene. Trimming took 6 bases from V and 2 from J, leaving 7 bases between them. The CDR3 totals 12 residues. CDR3 in DNA: TGTGCCAGCAGGGACACAAACTATGGCTACACCTTC. It encodes CASRDTNYGYTF.

This rearrangement joins TRBV12-5 to TRBJ1-2; TRBD1 agrees at 7 bases. Trimming at V came to 6 bases and at J to 5 bases, leaving 6 bases not matched to a gene. Germline values: CDR1 LGHNT, CDR2 FRNRAP. CDR3 length: 13 residues. CDR3 region: CASGHRDRYGYTF. The CDR3 DNA reads TGTGCTAGTGGGCACCGGGACAGATATGGCTACACCTTC.

The chain carries TRBV2 and TRBJ2-3; TRBD2 matches 7 bases. J was trimmed by 8 bases and V by 2 bases; bases with no gene match: 4. This CDR3 has 13 residues. Germline lookup yields CDR1 SNHLY and CDR2 FYNNEI. In DNA form, the CDR3 reads TGTGCCAGCAGTGAATGGGCTAGCGGTACGCAGTATTTT. It is translated as CASSEWASGTQYF. The full variable domain, its missing parts supplied by reference TRBV2 and TRBJ2-3, is EPEVTQTPSHQVTQMGQEVILRCVPISNHLYFYWYRQILGQKVEFLVSFYNNEISEKSEIFDDQFSVERPDGSNFTLKIRSTKLEDSAMYFCASSEWASGTQYFGPGTRLTVL.

In this sample, this clone turned up a few times. CDR3 in amino acids: CASSTRDRPYTF. CDR3 nucleotide sequence: TGTGCCAGCAGTACTCGGGACAGGCCCTACACCTTC. J is TRBJ1-2 and V is TRBV12-3 or TRBV12-4; 8 nucleotides align to TRBD1. The CDR3 contains 12 residues. With V trimmed by 5 bases and J by 10 bases, 6 bases remained unmatched.

The chain joins TRBV18 to TRBJ1-5; 7 bases fit TRBD1. The CDR3 sequence is 15 residues long. CDR1 and CDR2 from the germline V gene are KGHSH and LQKENI. V was clipped by 5 bases and J by 6 bases; unmatched bases: 10. The CDR3 DNA sequence: TGTGCCAGCTCAGCCACGACAGGGCTGAGTCAGCCCCAGCATTTT. The encoded protein is CASSATTGLSQPQHF.

The chain combines TRBV19 with TRBJ1-6, with D maybe TRBD1 (5 bases). This CDR3 is built from 16 residues. Trimming removed 7 bases at V and 3 bases at J, with 16 bases between. Germline CDR1 is LNHDA and CDR2 is SQIVND (reference sequence). CDR3 loop: CASTQGGALYNSPLHF. Written as DNA, the CDR3 is TGTGCCAGTACCCAGGGAGGGGCGCTCTATAATTCACCCCTCCACTTT.

The chain links TRBV18 to TRBJ2-1; tentative D call: TRBD1 (5 bases). The CDR3 is 15 amino acids. In germline, CDR1 is KGHSH, CDR2 LQKENI. V was pared by 3 bases and J by 0 bases, with 9 bases between. This CDR3 is CASSPEQGSYNEQFF. The CDR3 DNA follows: TGTGCCAGCTCACCGGAGCAGGGCTCCTACAATGAGCAGTTCTTC.

V and J are TRBV5-1 and TRBJ2-2; TRBD1 might be the D (6 bases). In germline, CDR1 is SGHRS, CDR2 YFSETQ. Trimming pared 0 bases from V and 4 bases from J, leaving 16 bases between. CDR3 size: 17 residues. The CDR3 DNA follows: TGCGCCAGCAGCTTGGCCCTCGTTCGGACAGTCACCGGGGAGCTGTTTTTT. Its protein is CASSLALVRTVTGELFF.

This sequence joins TRBV7-3 and TRBJ1-1; 7 bases match TRBD1. CDR1 and CDR2 (germline): SGHTA, FQGTGA. V dropped 4 bases and J dropped 5; count of bases not matched to a gene: 7. There are 14 residues in the CDR3. Here the CDR3 reads CASSSRPGGTEAFF. The CDR3 nucleotides read TGTGCCAGCAGCTCCCGGCCAGGGGGGACTGAAGCTTTCTTT. The full variable domain, with the rest looked up from reference TRBV7-3 and TRBJ1-1, is GAGVSQTPSNKVTEKGKYVELRCDPISGHTALYWYRQSLGQGPEFLIYFQGTGAADDSGLPNDRFFAVRPEGSVSTLKIQRTERGDSAVYLCASSSRPGGTEAFFGQGTRLTVV.

The rearrangement joins TRBV14 to TRBJ2-3, with 11 nucleotides matching TRBD1. The CDR3 contains 20 residues. J gave up 4 bases and V 2 bases, and 17 bases lay outside the gene matches. Germline CDR1 is SGHDN and CDR2 is FVKESK. The CDR3 nucleotides read TGTGCCAGCAGCCAACCCCGGACAGGGGGCCACCCGGTTTGGGCAGATACGCAGTATTTT. As protein: CASSQPRTGGHPVWADTQYF.

The V call is TRBV6-5, the J call TRBJ1-6; 9 bases agree with TRBD1. The CDR3 loop spans 14 amino acids. The V segment lost 4 bases and the J segment 11 bases; nucleotides outside the gene matches: 6. From germline, CDR1 is MNHEY and CDR2 SVGAGI. The CDR3, as DNA: TGTGCCAGCAGTTTCGGGACAGGGACGCCACCCCTCCACTTT. This translates into CASSFGTGTPPLHF.

The CDR3 DNA follows: TGTGCCAGCAGTCCACGTCGACAGGCTGAAAAACTGTTTTTT. This sequence encodes CASSPRRQAEKLFF. This chain connects TRBV2 to TRBJ1-4; possible D gene TRBD1, 6 bases. In germline, CDR1 is SNHLY, CDR2 FYNNEI. The V end lost 5 bases, the J end lost 7 bases, and 14 bases lay between the germline ends. CDR3 size: 14 residues.

The chain couples TRBV9 to TRBJ1-2; D may be TRBD1 (6 bases). V dropped 4 bases and J dropped 0 bases, with 10 bases sitting between them. Per the germline V gene, CDR1 is SGDLS and CDR2 is YYNGEE. CDR3 length: 14 residues. The CDR3 DNA reads as TGTGCCAGCAGCCCAGGGGCTACTAACTATGGCTACACCTTC. Its translation is CASSPGATNYGYTF.

The rearrangement joins TRBV23-1 to TRBJ1-2; 12 nucleotides agree with TRBD1. TRBV23-1 belongs to the ORF category, with a function that is uncertain. V was pared by 3 bases and J by 4 bases, with 6 bases of the junction left unmatched. The CDR3 runs to 16 residues. The DNA for the CDR3 is TGCGCCAGCAGTCACTCCGGGACAGGGGGCATCTATGGCTACACCTTC. It translates to CASSHSGTGGIYGYTF.

This sequence joins TRBV27 and TRBJ2-1; TRBD1 aligns across 7 bases. V shed 8 bases, J shed 9 bases, and the junction held 10 bases outside the gene matches. Germline V gene sequence: CDR1 MNHEY, CDR2 SMNVEV (reference sequence). CDR3 length: 13 residues. CDR3 amino acids: CASYMQGESEQFF. CDR3 nucleotide sequence: TGTGCCAGCTATATGCAGGGGGAGAGTGAGCAGTTCTTC.

The V and J genes are TRBV6-5 and TRBJ1-5, with TRBD1 identical over 7 bases. The CDR3 spans 14 residues. Germline assignment: CDR1 MNHEY and CDR2 SVGAGI. The J segment lost 6 bases and the V segment lost 4 bases, leaving 6 bases of the junction unmatched. The CDR3 protein is CASSSKGALQPQHF. CDR3 coding DNA: TGTGCCAGCAGTTCAAAGGGGGCGCTTCAGCCCCAGCATTTT.

This sequence joins TRBV28 and TRBJ1-5, with D maybe TRBD1 (6 bases). Looked up from germline, CDR1 is MDHEN and CDR2 is SYDVKM. V lost 7 bases and J 2 bases, leaving 12 bases between the germline ends. CDR3 size: 14 residues. In nucleotides, the CDR3 is TGTGCCAGCATGGGACACTCTGGCAATCAGCCCCAGCATTTT. This sequence encodes CASMGHSGNQPQHF.

The chain links TRBV5-1 to TRBJ2-7; the D gene is possibly TRBD2 (6 bases). There are 15 residues in the CDR3. Germline assignment: CDR1 SGHRS and CDR2 YFSETQ. V shed 0 bases and J shed 2 bases, with 12 bases lying between them. The chain's CDR3 is CASSLGRDRPYEQYF. The CDR3 region has the DNA TGCGCCAGCAGCTTGGGGCGGGACCGGCCCTACGAGCAGTACTTC.

The J gene is TRBJ2-2, the V gene TRBV5-8; TRBD1 might be the D (5 bases). V gave up 1 base and J gave up 4 bases, with 11 bases separating them. Germline V gene sequence: CDR1 SGHTS, CDR2 YDEGEE. The CDR3 has 15 amino acids. CDR3 bases: TGTGCCAGCAGCTTGTATAGGGGAATCACCGGGGAGCTGTTTTTT. Amino acids: CASSLYRGITGELFF.